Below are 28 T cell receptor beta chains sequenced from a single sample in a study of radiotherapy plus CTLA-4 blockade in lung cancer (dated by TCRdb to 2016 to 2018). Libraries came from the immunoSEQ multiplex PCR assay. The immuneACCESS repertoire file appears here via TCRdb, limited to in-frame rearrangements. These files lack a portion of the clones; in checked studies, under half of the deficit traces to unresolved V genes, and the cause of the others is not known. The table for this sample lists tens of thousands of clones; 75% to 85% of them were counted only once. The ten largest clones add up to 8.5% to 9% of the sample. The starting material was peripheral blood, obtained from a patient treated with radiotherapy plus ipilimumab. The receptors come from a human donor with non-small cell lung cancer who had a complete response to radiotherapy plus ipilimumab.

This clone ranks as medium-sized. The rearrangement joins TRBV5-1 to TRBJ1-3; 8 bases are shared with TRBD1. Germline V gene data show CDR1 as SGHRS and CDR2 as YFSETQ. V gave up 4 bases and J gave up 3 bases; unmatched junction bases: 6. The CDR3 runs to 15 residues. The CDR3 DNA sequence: TGCGCCAGCAGCGGTCAGGGGGCAGATGGAAACACCATATATTTT. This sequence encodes CASSGQGADGNTIYF.

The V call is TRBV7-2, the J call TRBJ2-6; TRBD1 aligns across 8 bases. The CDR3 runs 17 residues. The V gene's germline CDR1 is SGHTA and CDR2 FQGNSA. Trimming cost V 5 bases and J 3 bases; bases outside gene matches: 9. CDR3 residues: CASSGQGAQFGANVLTF. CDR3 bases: TGTGCCAGCAGCGGCCAGGGGGCCCAGTTTGGGGCCAACGTCCTGACTTTC.

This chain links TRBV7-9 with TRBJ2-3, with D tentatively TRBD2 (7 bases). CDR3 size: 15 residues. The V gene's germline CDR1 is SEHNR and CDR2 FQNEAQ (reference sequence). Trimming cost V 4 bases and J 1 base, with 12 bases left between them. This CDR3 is CASSSQGGGTDTQYF. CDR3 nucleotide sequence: TGTGCCAGCAGCTCACAGGGAGGGGGCACAGATACGCAGTATTTT.

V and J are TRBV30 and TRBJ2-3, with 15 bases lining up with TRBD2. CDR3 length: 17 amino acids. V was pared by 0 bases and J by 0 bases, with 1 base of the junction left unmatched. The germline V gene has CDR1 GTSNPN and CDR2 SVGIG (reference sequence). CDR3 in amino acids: CAWSVGTSGGSTDTQYF. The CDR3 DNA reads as TGTGCCTGGAGTGTCGGGACTAGCGGGGGGAGCACAGATACGCAGTATTTT.

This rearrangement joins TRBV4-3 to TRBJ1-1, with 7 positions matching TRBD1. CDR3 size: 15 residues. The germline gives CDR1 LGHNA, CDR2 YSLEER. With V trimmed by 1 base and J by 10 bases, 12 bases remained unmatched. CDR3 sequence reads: CASSQGAVAGGTAFF. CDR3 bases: TGCGCCAGCAGCCAAGGGGCGGTGGCAGGGGGGACAGCTTTCTTT.

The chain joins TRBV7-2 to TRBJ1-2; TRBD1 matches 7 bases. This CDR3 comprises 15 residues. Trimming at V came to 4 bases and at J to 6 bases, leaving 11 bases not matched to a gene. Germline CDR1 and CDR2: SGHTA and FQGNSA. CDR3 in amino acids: CASSSGQGDAHGYTF. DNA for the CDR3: TGTGCCAGCAGCTCGGGTCAGGGGGATGCTCATGGCTACACCTTC.

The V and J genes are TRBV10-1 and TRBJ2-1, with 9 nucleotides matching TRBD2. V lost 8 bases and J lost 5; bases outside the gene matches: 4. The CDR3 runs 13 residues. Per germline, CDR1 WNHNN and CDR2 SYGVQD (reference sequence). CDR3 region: CASAGLANNEQFF. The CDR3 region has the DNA TGCGCCAGCGCGGGACTAGCTAACAATGAGCAGTTCTTC.

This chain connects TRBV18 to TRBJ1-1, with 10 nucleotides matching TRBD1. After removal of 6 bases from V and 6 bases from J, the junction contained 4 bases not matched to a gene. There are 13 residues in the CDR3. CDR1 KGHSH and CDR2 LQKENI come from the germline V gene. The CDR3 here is CASSGGQGAEAFF. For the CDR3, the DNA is TGTGCCAGCTCCGGAGGACAGGGGGCTGAAGCTTTCTTT. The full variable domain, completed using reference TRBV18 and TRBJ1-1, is NAGVMQNPRHLVRRRGQEARLRCSPMKGHSHVYWYRQLPEEGLKFMVYLQKENIIDESGMPKERFSAEFPKEGPSILRIQQVVRGDSAAYFCASSGGQGAEAFFGQGTRLTVV.

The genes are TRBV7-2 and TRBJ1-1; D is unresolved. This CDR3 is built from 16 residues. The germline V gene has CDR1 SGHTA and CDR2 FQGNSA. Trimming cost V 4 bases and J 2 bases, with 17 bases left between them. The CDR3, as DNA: TGTGCCAGCAGCTACCTACCAACGGGATCAAACACTGAAGCTTTCTTT. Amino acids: CASSYLPTGSNTEAFF.

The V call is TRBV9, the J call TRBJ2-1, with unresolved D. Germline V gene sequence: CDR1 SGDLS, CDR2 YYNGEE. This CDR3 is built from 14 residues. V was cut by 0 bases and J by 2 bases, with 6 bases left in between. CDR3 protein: CASSVVSTYNEQFF. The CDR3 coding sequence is TGTGCCAGCAGCGTAGTCAGTACCTACAATGAGCAGTTCTTC.

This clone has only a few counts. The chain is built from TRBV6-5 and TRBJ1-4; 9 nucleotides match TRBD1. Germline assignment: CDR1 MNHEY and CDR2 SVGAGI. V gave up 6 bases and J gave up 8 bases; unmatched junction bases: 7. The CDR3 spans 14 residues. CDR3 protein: CASRTGGVGEKLFF. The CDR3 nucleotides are TGTGCCAGCAGGACAGGGGGGGTGGGGGAAAAACTGTTTTTT.

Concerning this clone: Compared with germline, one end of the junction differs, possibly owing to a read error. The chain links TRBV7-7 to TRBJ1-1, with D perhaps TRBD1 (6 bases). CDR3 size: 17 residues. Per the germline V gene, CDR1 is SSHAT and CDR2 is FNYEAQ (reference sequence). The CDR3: CASSGRTRTDPNTEAFF. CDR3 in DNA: TGTGCTAGCAGCGGCCGTACCCGGACAGACCCGAACACTGAAGCTTTCTTT.

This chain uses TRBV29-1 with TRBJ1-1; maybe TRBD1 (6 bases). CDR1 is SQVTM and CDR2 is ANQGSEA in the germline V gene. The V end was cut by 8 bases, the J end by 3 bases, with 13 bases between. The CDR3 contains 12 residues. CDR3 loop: CSSRGWDTEAFF. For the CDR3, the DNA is TGCAGCTCCAGGGGTTGGGACACTGAAGCTTTCTTT.

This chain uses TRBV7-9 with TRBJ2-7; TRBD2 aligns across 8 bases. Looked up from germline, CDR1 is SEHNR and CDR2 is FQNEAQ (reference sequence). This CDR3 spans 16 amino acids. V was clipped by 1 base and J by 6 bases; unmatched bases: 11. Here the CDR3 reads CASSLVGRGGRGEQYF. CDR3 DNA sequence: TGTGCCAGCAGCTTAGTGGGTCGGGGGGGGCGTGGCGAGCAGTACTTC.

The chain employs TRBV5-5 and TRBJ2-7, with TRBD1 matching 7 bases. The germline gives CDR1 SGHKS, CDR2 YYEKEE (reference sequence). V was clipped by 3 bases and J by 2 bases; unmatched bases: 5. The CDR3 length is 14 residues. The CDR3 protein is CASSWGTGAYEQYF. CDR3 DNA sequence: TGTGCCAGCAGCTGGGGAACAGGGGCCTACGAGCAGTACTTC.

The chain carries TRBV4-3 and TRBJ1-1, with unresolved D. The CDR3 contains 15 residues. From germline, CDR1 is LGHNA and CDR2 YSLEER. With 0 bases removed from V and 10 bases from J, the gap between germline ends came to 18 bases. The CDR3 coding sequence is TGCGCCAGCAGCCAAGATGGGCAGGCTATATCCCTAGCTTTCTTT. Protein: CASSQDGQAISLAFF.

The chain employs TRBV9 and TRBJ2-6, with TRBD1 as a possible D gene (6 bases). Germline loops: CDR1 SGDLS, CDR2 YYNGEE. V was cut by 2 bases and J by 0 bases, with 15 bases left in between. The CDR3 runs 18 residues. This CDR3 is CASSVRTASSSGANVLTF. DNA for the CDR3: TGTGCCAGCAGCGTTAGGACAGCTTCCAGCTCTGGGGCCAACGTCCTGACTTTC.

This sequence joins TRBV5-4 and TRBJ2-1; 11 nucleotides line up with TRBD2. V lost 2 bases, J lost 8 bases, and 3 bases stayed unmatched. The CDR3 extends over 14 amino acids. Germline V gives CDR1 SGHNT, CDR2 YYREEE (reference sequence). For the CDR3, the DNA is TGTGCCAGCAGCTTCATAGCGGGAGGGTATGAGCAGTTCTTC. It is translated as CASSFIAGGYEQFF.

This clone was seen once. The CDR3: CAVQGAVSSGANVLTF. The DNA of the CDR3 is TGTGCCGTACAGGGGGCCGTGAGCTCTGGGGCCAACGTCCTGACTTTC. V usage is TRBV25-1 and J usage is TRBJ2-6; 9 nucleotides align to TRBD1. In germline, CDR1 is MGHDK, CDR2 SYGVNS. V was pared by 11 bases and J by 0 bases, with 8 bases of the junction left unmatched. This CDR3 contains 16 residues.

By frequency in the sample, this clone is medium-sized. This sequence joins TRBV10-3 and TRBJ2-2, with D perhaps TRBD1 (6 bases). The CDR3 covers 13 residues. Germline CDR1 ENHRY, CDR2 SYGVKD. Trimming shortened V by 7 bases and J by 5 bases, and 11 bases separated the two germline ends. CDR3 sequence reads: CAINREGTGELFF. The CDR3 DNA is TGTGCCATCAACAGGGAAGGGACCGGGGAGCTGTTTTTT.

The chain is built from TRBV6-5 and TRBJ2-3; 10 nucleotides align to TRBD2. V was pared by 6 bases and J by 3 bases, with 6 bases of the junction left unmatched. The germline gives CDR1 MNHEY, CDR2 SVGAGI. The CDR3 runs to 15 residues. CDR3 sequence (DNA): TGTGCCAGCAGACCGGGACTAGCGCGTACAGATACGCAGTATTTT. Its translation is CASRPGLARTDTQYF.

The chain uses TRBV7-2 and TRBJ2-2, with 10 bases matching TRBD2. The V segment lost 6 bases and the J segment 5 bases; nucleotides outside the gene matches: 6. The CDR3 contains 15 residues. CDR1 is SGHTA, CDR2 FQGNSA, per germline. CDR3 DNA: TGTGCCAGCAGTCCCACTAGCGGGAATACCGGGGAGCTGTTTTTT. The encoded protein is CASSPTSGNTGELFF.

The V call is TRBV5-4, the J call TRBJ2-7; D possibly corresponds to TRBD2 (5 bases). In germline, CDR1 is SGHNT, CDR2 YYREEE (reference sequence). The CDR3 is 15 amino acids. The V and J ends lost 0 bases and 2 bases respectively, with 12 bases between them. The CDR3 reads CASSLGGRNTYEQYF. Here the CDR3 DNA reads TGTGCCAGCAGCTTGGGAGGGAGAAATACCTACGAGCAGTACTTC.

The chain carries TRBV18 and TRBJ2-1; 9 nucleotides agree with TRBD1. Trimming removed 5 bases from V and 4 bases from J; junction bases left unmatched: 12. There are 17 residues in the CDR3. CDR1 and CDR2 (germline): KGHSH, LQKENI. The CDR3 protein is CASSGTPGTGKYNEQFF. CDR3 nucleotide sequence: TGTGCCAGCTCAGGCACCCCCGGGACAGGGAAATACAATGAGCAGTTCTTC. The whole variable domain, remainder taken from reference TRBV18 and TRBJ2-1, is NAGVMQNPRHLVRRRGQEARLRCSPMKGHSHVYWYRQLPEEGLKFMVYLQKENIIDESGMPKERFSAEFPKEGPSILRIQQVVRGDSAAYFCASSGTPGTGKYNEQFFGPGTRLTVL.

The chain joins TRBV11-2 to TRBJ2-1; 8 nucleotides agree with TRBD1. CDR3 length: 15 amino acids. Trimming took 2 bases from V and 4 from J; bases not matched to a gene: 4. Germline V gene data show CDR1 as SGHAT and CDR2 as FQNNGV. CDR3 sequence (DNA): TGTGCCAGCAGCTTACAGGGGGCTTCATACAATGAGCAGTTCTTC. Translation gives CASSLQGASYNEQFF. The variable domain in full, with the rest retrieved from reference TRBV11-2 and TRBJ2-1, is EAGVAQSPRYKIIEKRQSVAFWCNPISGHATLYWYQQILGQGPKLLIQFQNNGVVDDSQLPKDRFSAERLKGVDSTLKIQPAKLEDSAVYLCASSLQGASYNEQFFGPGTRLTVL.

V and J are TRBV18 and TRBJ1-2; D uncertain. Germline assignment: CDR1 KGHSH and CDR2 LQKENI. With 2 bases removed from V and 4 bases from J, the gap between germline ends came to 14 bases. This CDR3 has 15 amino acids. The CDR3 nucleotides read TGTGCCAGCTCACCAAGGCTAGGGAGTATCTATGGCTACACCTTC. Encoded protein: CASSPRLGSIYGYTF.

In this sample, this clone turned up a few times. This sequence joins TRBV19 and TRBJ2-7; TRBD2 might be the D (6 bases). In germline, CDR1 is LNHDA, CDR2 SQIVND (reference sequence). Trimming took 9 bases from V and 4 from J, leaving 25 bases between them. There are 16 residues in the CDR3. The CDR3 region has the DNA TGTGCCAGAAAGACGGGGGATAATCGGGCTCTATACGAGCAGTACTTC. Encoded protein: CARKTGDNRALYEQYF.

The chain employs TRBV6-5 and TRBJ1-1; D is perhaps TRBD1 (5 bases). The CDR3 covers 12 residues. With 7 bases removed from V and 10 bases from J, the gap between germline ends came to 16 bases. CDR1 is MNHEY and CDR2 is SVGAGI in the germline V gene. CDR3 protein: CASTGTSQRAFF. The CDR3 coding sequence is TGTGCCAGCACCGGGACTAGCCAGAGAGCTTTCTTT.